This T cell receptor beta chain was found in a study of immune characteristics of hereditary and idiopathic chronic pancreatitis. Looking at the study overall: The study profiled local pancreatic immune cells and TCRbeta repertoires in hereditary and idiopathic chronic pancreatitis compared with control organ donor pancreases. TCRbeta sequencing included 4 or 5 control pancreases, under ten pancreases with hereditary chronic pancreatitis and about six pancreases with idiopathic chronic pancreatitis. The gDNA-based approach was selected because the approach required minimal in vitro experimental manipulation of T cells infiltrating the pancreas. Overall study results and their limits: Patient tissue was available only at the time of TPIAT, so disease duration differences may have influenced immune findings. The study did not include chronic pancreatitis caused by alcohol use. Among 10 to 15 chronic pancreatitis patients, higher numbers of productive TCR rearrangements went along with higher disease severity scores, showing a positive correlation. Differences in Vbeta-Jbeta gene family usage, including TRBV10, TRBV19, TRBV23 and TRBV5, were found between hereditary and idiopathic chronic pancreatitis. Both chronic pancreatitis groups showed significantly increased TCRbeta repertoire diversity and reduced clonality versus controls.

Chronic pancreatitis pancreas tissue came from patients undergoing total pancreatectomy with islet autotransplantation (TPIAT). Included chronic pancreatitis patients had no known history of diabetes. For TCRbeta sequencing, genomic DNA was extracted directly from bulk pancreas tissue without sorting T cells. Pancreas tissues from patients and organ donors were collected consecutively at two US centers. From the cysteine through the phenylalanine, the CDR3 covers 12 amino acids. Left in the record is the CDR3 DNA by itself, 36 bases read in frame from the first base. CDR1 SQVTM and CDR2 ANQGSEA were looked up in the germline V gene. V is reduced by 6 bases and J by 3 bases, leaving a spacing of 10 bases between them. Note on this clone: Its antigen remains unidentified. Base qualities were left out, and no much larger clone turns up one base away.

Library preparation employed the immunoSEQ multiplex PCR assay. The TCRbeta CDR3 region and neighboring sequences were amplified from pancreatic genomic DNA and then sequenced. In the paper's pipeline: Repertoire diversity was assessed as a mean normalized Shannon-Wiener index, and productive clonality and productive rearrangement counts were also measured. The nonparametric Mann-Whitney U test was used to compare repertoire metrics between controls and chronic pancreatitis. A shared clonotype was defined as a CDR3beta sequence with the same amino acid composition and length across subjects. As stored in TCRdb, this immuneACCESS dataset retains in-frame rearrangements with V and J assigned. A fraction of the clones does not appear; measured against another copy, unresolved V genes explain less than half of the discrepancy, and the remainder lacks a known reason. V, J and clone size were drawn from that table, and D and trimming were deduced from the DNA. The table for this sample lists over 14,000 clones; roughly 80% of them were counted only once. The ten largest clones add up to 14% of the sample.

The rearrangement combines TRBV29-1 with TRBJ2-3; there is no confident call for the D gene. The receptor was derived from a human donor with chronic pancreatitis. Sequenced input: pancreas tissue with hereditary chronic pancreatitis. DNA sequence: TGCAGCGTCGATGCTGAAACAGATACGCAGTATTTT. It codes for CSVDAETDTQYF.